This T cell receptor (beta chain) was captured in a study of type 1 and type 2 diabetes patients. A few counts support this clonotype. The PCR template was genomic DNA. Multiplex PCR with 30 forward and 13 reverse primers amplified the TCR beta CDR3. Using its own MiXCR run on the multiplex PCR reads, TCRdb lists one record per CDR3 protein. The table has fewer than 350,000 distinct CDR3 sequences, 47% seen once. Sequencing was carried out using peripheral blood mononuclear cells (PBMCs). The receptor was isolated from a man younger than 35 with type 2 diabetes.

The CDR3 spells CASSSTGVREMSGANVLTF. The CDR3 nucleotides are TGTGCCAGCAGTTCGACAGGGGTTAGAGAAATGTCTGGGGCCAACGTCCTGACTTTC. The chain recombines TRBV6-6 with TRBJ2-6, with 8 nucleotides matching TRBD1. V was clipped by 4 bases and J by 1 base; unmatched bases: 12. The CDR3 loop spans 19 amino acids. Germline CDR1 reads MNHNY; CDR2 reads SVGAGI (reference sequence).